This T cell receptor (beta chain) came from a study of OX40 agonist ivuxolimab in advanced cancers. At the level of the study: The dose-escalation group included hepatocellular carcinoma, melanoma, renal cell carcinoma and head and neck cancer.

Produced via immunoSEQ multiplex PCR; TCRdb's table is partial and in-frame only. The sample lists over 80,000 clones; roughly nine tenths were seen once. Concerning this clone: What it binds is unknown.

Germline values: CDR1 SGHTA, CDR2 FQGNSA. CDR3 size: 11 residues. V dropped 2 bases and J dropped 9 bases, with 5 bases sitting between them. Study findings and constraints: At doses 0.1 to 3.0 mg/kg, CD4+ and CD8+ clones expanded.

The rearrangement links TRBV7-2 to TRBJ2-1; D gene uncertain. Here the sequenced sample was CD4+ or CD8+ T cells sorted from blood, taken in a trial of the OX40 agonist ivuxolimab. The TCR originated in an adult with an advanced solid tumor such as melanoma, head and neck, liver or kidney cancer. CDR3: CASSLLSEQFF. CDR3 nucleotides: TGTGCCAGCAGCTTACTTAGTGAGCAGTTCTTC.